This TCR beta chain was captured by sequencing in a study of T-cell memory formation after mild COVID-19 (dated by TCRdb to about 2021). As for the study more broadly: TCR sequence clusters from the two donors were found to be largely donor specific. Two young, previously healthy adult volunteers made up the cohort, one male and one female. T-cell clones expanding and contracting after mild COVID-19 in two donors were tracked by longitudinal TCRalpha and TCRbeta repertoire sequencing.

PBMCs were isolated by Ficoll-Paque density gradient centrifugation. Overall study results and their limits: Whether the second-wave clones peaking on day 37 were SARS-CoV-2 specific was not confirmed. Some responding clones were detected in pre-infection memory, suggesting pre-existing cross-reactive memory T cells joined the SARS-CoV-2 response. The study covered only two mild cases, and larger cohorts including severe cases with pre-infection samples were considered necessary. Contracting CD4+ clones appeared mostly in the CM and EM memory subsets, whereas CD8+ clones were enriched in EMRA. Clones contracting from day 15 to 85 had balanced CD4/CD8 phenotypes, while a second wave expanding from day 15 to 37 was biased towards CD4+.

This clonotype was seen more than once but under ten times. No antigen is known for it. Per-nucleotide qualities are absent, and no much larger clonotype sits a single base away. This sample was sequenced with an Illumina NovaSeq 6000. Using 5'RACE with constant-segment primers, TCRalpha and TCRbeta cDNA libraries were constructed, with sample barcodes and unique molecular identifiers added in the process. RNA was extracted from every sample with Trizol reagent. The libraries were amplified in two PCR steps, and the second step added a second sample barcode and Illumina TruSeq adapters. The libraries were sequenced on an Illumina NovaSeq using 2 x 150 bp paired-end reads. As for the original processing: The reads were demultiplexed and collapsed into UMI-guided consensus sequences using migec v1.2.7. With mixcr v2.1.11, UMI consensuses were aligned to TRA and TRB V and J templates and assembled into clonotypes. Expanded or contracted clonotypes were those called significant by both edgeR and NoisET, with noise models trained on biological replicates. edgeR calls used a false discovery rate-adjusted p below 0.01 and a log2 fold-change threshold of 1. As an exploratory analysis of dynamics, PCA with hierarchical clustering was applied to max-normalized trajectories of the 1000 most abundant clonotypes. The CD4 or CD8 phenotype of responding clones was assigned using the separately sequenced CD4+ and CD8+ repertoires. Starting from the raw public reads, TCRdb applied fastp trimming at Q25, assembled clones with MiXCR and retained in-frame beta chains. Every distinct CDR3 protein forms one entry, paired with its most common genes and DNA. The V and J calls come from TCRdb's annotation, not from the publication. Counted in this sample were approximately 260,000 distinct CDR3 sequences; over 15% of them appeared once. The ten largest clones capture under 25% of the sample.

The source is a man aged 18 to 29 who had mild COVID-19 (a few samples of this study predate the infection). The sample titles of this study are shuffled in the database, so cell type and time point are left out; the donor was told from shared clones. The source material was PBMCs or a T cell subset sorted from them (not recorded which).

This receptor carries the CDR3 CASSFLAGGQNGYQETQYF. The nucleotide sequence is TGTGCCAGCAGCTTTCTAGCGGGGGGGCAAAATGGGTACCAAGAGACCCAGTACTTC. The V and J segments used are TRBV5-6 and TRBJ2-5, with 12 bases matching TRBD2. Compared with germline, V lacks 2 bases and J lacks 0 bases; bases without a gene match: 11. For CDR1 and CDR2, the germline V gene lists SGHDT and YYEEEE. From its cysteine to its phenylalanine, the CDR3 spans 19 amino acids. Solely the CDR3 DNA is kept, with 57 bases framed from the first base.